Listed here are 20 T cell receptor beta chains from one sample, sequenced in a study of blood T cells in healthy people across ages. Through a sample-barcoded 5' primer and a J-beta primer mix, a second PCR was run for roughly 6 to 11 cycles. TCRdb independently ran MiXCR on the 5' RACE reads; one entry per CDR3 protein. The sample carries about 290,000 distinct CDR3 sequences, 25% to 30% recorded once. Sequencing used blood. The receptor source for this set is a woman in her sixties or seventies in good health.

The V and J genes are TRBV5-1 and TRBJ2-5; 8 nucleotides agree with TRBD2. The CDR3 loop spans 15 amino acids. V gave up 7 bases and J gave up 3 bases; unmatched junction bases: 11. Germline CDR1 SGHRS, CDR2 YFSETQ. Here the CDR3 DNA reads TGCGCCAGCGTAAGCGGGAGCCCCCCCAAAGAGACCCAGTACTTC. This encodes CASVSGSPPKETQYF.

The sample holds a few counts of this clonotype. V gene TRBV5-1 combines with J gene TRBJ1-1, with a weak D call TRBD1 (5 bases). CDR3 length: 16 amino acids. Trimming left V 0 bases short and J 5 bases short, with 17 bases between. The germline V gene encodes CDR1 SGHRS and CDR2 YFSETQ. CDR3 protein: CASSLALTGPSTEAFF. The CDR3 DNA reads TGCGCCAGCAGCTTGGCCCTAACAGGTCCGAGTACTGAAGCTTTCTTT.

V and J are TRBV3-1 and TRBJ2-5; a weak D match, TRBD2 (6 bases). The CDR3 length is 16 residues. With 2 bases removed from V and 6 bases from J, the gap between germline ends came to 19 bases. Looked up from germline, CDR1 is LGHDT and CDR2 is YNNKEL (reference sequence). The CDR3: CASSQPWRGNEKTQYF. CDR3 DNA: TGTGCCAGCAGCCAACCATGGAGGGGAAACGAGAAGACCCAGTACTTC.

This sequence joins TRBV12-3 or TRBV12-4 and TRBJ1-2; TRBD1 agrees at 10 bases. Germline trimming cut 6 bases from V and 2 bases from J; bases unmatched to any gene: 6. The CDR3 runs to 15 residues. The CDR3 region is CASRPTGGENYGYTF. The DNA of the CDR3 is TGTGCCAGCAGACCGACAGGGGGCGAAAACTATGGCTACACCTTC.

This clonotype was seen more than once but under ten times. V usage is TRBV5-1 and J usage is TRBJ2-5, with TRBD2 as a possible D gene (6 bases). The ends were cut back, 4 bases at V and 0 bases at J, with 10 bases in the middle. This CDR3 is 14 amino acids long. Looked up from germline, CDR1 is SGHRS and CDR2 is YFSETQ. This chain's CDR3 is CASSQGLNQETQYF. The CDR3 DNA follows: TGCGCCAGCAGCCAGGGACTGAACCAAGAGACCCAGTACTTC. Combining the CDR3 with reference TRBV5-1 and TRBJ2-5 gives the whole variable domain KAGVTQTPRYLIKTRGQQVTLSCSPISGHRSVSWYQQTPGQGLQFLFEYFSETQRNKGNFPGRFSGRQFSNSRSEMNVSTLELGDSALYLCASSQGLNQETQYFGPGTRLLVL.

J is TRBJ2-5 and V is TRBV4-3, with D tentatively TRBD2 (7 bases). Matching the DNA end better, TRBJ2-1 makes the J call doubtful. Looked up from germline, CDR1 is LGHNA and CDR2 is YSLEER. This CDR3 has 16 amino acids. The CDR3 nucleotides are TGCGCCAGCAGCCAAACTCGGGGGGCGGGGTTCAATGAGCAGTTCTTC. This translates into CASSQTRGAGFNEQFF.

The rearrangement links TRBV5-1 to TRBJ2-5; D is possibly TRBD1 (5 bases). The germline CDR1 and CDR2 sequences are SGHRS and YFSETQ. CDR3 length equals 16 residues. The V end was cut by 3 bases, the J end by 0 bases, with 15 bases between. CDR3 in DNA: TGCGCCAGCAGCTGGGGCTCCCGGAACTACCAAGAGACCCAGTACTTC. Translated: CASSWGSRNYQETQYF. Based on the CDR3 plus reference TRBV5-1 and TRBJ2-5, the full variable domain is KAGVTQTPRYLIKTRGQQVTLSCSPISGHRSVSWYQQTPGQGLQFLFEYFSETQRNKGNFPGRFSGRQFSNSRSEMNVSTLELGDSALYLCASSWGSRNYQETQYFGPGTRLLVL.

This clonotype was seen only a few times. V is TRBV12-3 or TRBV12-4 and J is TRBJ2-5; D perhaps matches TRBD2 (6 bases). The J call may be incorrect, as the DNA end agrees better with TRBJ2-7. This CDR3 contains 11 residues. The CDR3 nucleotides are TGTGCCAGCAGTTGGGGGGTCGAGCAGTACTTC. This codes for CASSWGVEQYF.

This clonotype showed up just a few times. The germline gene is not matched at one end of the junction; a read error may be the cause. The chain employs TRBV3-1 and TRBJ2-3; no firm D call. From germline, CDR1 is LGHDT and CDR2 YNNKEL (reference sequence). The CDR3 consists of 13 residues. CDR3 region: CAGSLPGSDAQYF. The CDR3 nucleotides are TGTGCCGGCAGCCTCCCTGGATCAGATGCGCAGTATTTT.

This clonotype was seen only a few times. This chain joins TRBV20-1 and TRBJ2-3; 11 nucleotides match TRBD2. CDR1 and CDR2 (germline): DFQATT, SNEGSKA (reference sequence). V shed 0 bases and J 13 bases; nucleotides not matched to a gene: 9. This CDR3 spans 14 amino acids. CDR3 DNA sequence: TGCAGTGCTAGAGATGGGCTAGCGGGGGGACGGGAGTATTTT. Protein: CSARDGLAGGREYF.

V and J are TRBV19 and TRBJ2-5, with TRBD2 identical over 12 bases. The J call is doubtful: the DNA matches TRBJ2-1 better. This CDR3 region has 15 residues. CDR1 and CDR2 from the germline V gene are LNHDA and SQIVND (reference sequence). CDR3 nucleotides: TGTGCCAGTAGTACGACTAGCGGGAGTTTCGGTGAGCAGTTCTTC. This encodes CASSTTSGSFGEQFF.

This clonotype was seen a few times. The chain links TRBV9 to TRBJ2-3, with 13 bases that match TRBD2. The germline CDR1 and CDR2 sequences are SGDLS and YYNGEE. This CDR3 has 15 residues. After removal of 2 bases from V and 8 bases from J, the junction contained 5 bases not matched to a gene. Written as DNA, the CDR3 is TGTGCCAGCAGCGTTACTAGCGGGAGGGAGGGTACGCAGTATTTT. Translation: CASSVTSGREGTQYF.

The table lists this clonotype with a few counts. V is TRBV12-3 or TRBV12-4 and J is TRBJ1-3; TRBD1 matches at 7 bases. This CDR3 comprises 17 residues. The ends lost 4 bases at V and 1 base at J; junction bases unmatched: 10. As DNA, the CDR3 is TGTGCCAGCAGTTCCGAAATCACAGGGGTGTCTGGAAACACCATATATTTT. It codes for CASSSEITGVSGNTIYF.

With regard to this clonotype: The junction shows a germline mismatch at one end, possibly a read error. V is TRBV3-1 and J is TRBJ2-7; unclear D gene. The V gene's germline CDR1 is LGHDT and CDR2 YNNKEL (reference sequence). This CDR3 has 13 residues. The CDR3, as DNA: TGTGCCAGCAGCCCGAAACCCTCCTATGAGCAGTACTTC. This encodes CASSPKPSYEQYF.

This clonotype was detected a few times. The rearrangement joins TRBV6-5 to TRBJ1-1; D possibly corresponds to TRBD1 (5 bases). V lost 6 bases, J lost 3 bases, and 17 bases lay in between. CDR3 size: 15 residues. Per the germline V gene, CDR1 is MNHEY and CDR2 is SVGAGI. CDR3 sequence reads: CASSPTGRRDTEAFF. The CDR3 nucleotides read TGTGCCAGCAGCCCAACAGGACGGAGAGACACTGAAGCTTTCTTT.

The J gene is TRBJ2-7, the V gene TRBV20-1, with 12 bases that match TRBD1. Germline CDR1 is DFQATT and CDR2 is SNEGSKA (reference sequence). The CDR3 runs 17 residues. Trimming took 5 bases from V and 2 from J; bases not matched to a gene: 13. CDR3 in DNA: TGCAGTGCTCATGGACCGGGACAGGGGGCGCGGACCTACGAGCAGTACTTC. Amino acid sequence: CSAHGPGQGARTYEQYF.

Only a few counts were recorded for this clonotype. CDR3 residues: CSARDLGGMGNQPQHF. Written as DNA, the CDR3 is TGCAGTGCTAGAGACCTTGGTGGGATGGGCAATCAGCCCCAGCATTTT. The V gene is TRBV20-1, the J gene TRBJ1-5; D uncertain. Trimming stripped 0 bases from V and 2 bases from J, with 14 bases between. CDR3 length: 16 amino acids. Germline V gives CDR1 DFQATT, CDR2 SNEGSKA (reference sequence).

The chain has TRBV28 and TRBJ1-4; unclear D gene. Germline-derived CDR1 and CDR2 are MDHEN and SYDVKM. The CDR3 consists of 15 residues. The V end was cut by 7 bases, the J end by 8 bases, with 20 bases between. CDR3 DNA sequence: TGTGCCAGCACCGCCCTTGGGAGGCGTGAAGAAAAACTGTTTTTT. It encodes CASTALGRREEKLFF. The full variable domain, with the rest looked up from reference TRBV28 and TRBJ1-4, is DVKVTQSSRYLVKRTGEKVFLECVQDMDHENMFWYRQDPGLGLRLIYFSYDVKMKEKGDIPEGYSVSREKKERFSLILESASTNQTSMYLCASTALGRREEKLFFGSGTQLSVL.

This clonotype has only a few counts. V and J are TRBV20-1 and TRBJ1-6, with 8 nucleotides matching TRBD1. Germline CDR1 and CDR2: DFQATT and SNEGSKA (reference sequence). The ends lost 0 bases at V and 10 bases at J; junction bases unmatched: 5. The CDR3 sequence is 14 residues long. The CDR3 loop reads CSARDRTGNSPLHF. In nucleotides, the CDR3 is TGCAGTGCTAGAGACCGGACAGGGAACTCACCCCTCCACTTT.

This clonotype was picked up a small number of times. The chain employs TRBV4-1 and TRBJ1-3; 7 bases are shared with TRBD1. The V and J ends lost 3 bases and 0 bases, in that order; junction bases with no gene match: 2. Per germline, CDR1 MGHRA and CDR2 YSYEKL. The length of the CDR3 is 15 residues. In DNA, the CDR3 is TGCGCCAGCAGCCAGGGACAGAGCTCTGGAAACACCATATATTTT. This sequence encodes CASSQGQSSGNTIYF.